These 21 T cell receptor beta chains share one sample of origin, sequenced in a study of spatial heterogeneity in lung cancer. MiXCR, run by TCRdb on the 5' RACE reads, gives a single entry per CDR3 protein. The sample lists 5,500 to 6,500 distinct CDR3 sequences; 9.5% to 15% were seen once. The time point here: sample taken at primary tumor resection. Material: lung tissue, obtained at surgery. These receptor sequences come from a human donor with early-stage non-small cell lung cancer.

This clonotype is medium-sized. The library was prepared for alpha chains; this beta chain is a stray read, so its frequency means little. The V gene is TRBV7-8, the J gene TRBJ1-5; D is perhaps TRBD1 (5 bases). Germline V gives CDR1 SGHVS, CDR2 FQNEAQ. CDR3 size: 15 residues. V shed 4 bases and J shed 6 bases, with 16 bases lying between them. Here the CDR3 reads CASSSQGVFVQPQHF. CDR3 sequence (DNA): TGTGCCAGCAGCTCACAAGGGGTTTTCGTTCAGCCCCAGCATTTT.

This clonotype ranks as medium-sized. Being off target in a library aimed at alpha chains, this beta chain has a size of little meaning. CDR3 protein: CATSPGDYGYTF. The CDR3 region has the DNA TGTGCCACCAGTCCAGGGGACTATGGCTACACCTTC. J is TRBJ1-2 and V is TRBV24-1, with D possibly matching TRBD1 (6 bases). CDR3 size: 12 residues. The V end was cut by 6 bases, the J end by 3 bases, with 7 bases between. Germline CDR1 reads KGHDR; CDR2 reads SFDVKD.

This clonotype was counted many times. Being off target in a library aimed at alpha chains, this beta chain has a size of little meaning. The chain employs TRBV9 and TRBJ2-7, with 9 bases identical to TRBD2. The CDR3 has 14 residues. Germline lookup yields CDR1 SGDLS and CDR2 YYNGEE. The V segment lost 0 bases and the J segment 4 bases; nucleotides outside the gene matches: 2. The CDR3 loop reads CASSVGSGSYEQYF. As DNA, the CDR3 is TGTGCCAGCAGCGTAGGTAGCGGGAGTTACGAGCAGTACTTC.

This clonotype was seen repeatedly, ten times or more. The library was prepared for alpha chains; this beta chain is a stray read, so its frequency means little. The gene calls are TRBV10-3 and TRBJ2-5; possibly TRBD1 for D (5 bases). The V gene lost 8 bases and the J gene lost 2 bases, with 21 bases spanning the gap. The germline V gene encodes CDR1 ENHRY and CDR2 SYGVKD. The CDR3 is 16 amino acids. CDR3 in amino acids: CAIAVSGMVLQETQYF. The CDR3 DNA sequence: TGTGCCATCGCTGTCTCAGGGATGGTACTACAAGAGACCCAGTACTTC.

This clonotype was observed many times. This beta chain turned up in a library designed for alpha chains; as an off-target read, its abundance says little. The V gene is TRBV6-1, the J gene TRBJ1-1; 11 bases are a match to TRBD1. The length of the CDR3 is 14 residues. Trimming took 6 bases from V and 7 from J; bases not matched to a gene: 7. Per the germline V gene, CDR1 is MNHNS and CDR2 is SASEGT. The CDR3 DNA reads TGTGCCAGCAGGGGGGGACAGGGGGTGAGTGAAGCTTTCTTT. It specifies CASRGGQGVSEAFF.

In this sample, this clonotype turned up many times. Little can be read into the size of this beta chain, an off-target read in a library designed for alpha chains. The chain employs TRBV14 and TRBJ2-5; D remains ambiguous. Trimming took off 0 bases at V and 0 bases at J, with 11 bases between the two ends. This CDR3 comprises 16 residues. From germline, CDR1 is SGHDN and CDR2 FVKESK. DNA for the CDR3: TGTGCCAGCAGCCAAGATCGGTGGGCGCACCAAGAGACCCAGTACTTC. Translated, it gives CASSQDRWAHQETQYF.

Of note for this clonotype: A library prepared for alpha chains yielded this beta chain as an off-target read; its size is of little meaning. V usage is TRBV5-4 and J usage is TRBJ2-1, with 8 bases fitting TRBD1. With V trimmed by 0 bases and J by 3 bases, 2 bases remained unmatched. There are 15 residues in the CDR3. The germline V gene has CDR1 SGHNT and CDR2 YYREEE (reference sequence). The CDR3 sequence: CASSLGQGFYNEQFF. The CDR3, as DNA: TGTGCCAGCAGCTTGGGACAGGGGTTCTACAATGAGCAGTTCTTC.

The table lists this clonotype with a few counts. This beta chain represents an off-target read in a library built for alpha chains; its size is of limited meaning. V gene TRBV6-2 or TRBV6-3 combines with J gene TRBJ2-2, with TRBD1 matching over 7 bases. The junction had 6 bases not matched to a gene; V was cut back by 6 bases and J by 5 bases. Germline V lookup: CDR1 MNHEY, CDR2 SVGEGT. CDR3 length: 14 residues. This chain's CDR3 is CASRRQGYTGELFF. CDR3 sequence (DNA): TGTGCCAGCAGAAGACAGGGATATACCGGGGAGCTGTTTTTT.

Concerning this clonotype itself: This beta chain came through as a stray read in a library set up for alpha chains, and its size says little. This sequence joins TRBV6-1 and TRBJ1-4, with a possible D match to TRBD1 (6 bases). Trimming shortened V by 2 bases and J by 8 bases, and 9 bases separated the two germline ends. This CDR3 is 13 amino acids long. CDR1 is MNHNS, CDR2 SASEGT, per germline. The chain's CDR3 is CASSETGYEKLFF. The CDR3 region has the DNA TGTGCCAGCAGTGAAACAGGGTACGAAAAACTGTTTTTT.

In this sample, this clonotype is medium-sized. A library made for alpha chains picked up this beta chain off target, so its size means little. J is TRBJ2-5 and V is TRBV5-1; the match to TRBD1 covers 7 bases. V was pared by 4 bases and J by 2 bases, with 5 bases of the junction left unmatched. The CDR3 has 14 residues. Looked up from germline, CDR1 is SGHRS and CDR2 is YFSETQ. CDR3 region: CASSKGQNQETQYF. The DNA for the CDR3 is TGCGCCAGCAGCAAGGGACAGAATCAAGAGACCCAGTACTTC.

This clonotype has ten or more counts. With the library built for alpha chains, this beta chain is off target and its frequency is not meaningful. This chain joins TRBV5-5 and TRBJ2-1, with D perhaps matching TRBD1 or TRBD2 (5 bases each). CDR1 and CDR2 from the germline V gene are SGHKS and YYEKEE (reference sequence). V was shortened by 2 bases and J by 7 bases, with 13 bases between the two germline ends. The CDR3 is 14 amino acids. The chain's CDR3 is CASSFGDEGNEQFF. The CDR3 DNA sequence: TGTGCCAGCAGCTTTGGGGACGAGGGGAATGAGCAGTTCTTC.

This clonotype was recorded at least ten times. This beta chain was picked up by a library intended for alpha chains and is off target, so its count carries little meaning. The chain recombines TRBV7-8 with TRBJ2-2; D is ambiguous. Trimming left V 1 base short and J 0 bases short, with 3 bases between. The V gene's germline CDR1 is SGHVS and CDR2 FQNEAQ. The CDR3 spans 14 residues. The CDR3 sequence is CASSLDPNTGELFF. The DNA for the CDR3 is TGTGCCAGCAGCTTAGACCCGAACACCGGGGAGCTGTTTTTT.

Regarding this clonotype: This beta chain turned up in a library designed for alpha chains; as an off-target read, its abundance says little. The chain recombines TRBV6-2 or TRBV6-3 with TRBJ1-2; the match to TRBD1 covers 7 bases. From germline, CDR1 is MNHEY and CDR2 SVGEGT. This CDR3 has 16 amino acids. Losses at the gene ends were 5 bases for V and 2 bases for J; bases not matched to a gene: 11. CDR3 sequence: CASSNLFRTGNYGYTF. CDR3 bases: TGTGCCAGCAGTAATCTTTTCCGGACAGGCAACTATGGCTACACCTTC.

This clonotype was observed at least ten times. The size of this beta chain means little, since it is a stray read in a library made for alpha chains. V gene TRBV7-2 combines with J gene TRBJ2-3; D call uncertain. Germline lookup yields CDR1 SGHTA and CDR2 FQGNSA. This CDR3 is 16 amino acids long. V was trimmed by 6 bases and J by 1 base, leaving 17 bases between them. The CDR3 spells CASSLSGFPRTDTQYF. The DNA for the CDR3 is TGTGCCAGCAGTTTATCCGGGTTCCCTCGCACAGATACGCAGTATTTT.

This clonotype showed up many times. Since it is a stray read in a library aimed at alpha chains, this beta chain has a size that is not meaningful. This chain joins TRBV20-1 and TRBJ2-7; 7 nucleotides align to TRBD1. The CDR3 contains 16 residues. Germline V gene lookup returns CDR1 DFQATT and CDR2 SNEGSKA (reference sequence). The trim removed 0 bases at V and 3 bases at J, leaving 11 bases unmatched. The CDR3 nucleotides read TGCAGTGCTAGAGATCTGGGACAGCCAGGGAACTACGAGCAGTACTTC. It specifies CSARDLGQPGNYEQYF.

There are many counts of this clonotype. This beta chain is a stray sequence in a library constructed for alpha chains; its clone size is not meaningful. This chain links TRBV11-2 with TRBJ2-5, with a possible D match to TRBD2 (5 bases). The CDR3 covers 15 residues. With 1 base removed from V and 5 bases from J, the gap between germline ends came to 14 bases. CDR1 is SGHAT, CDR2 FQNNGV, per germline. CDR3: CASSLVGAEAETQYF. The CDR3 DNA reads as TGTGCCAGCAGCTTAGTAGGAGCGGAGGCGGAGACCCAGTACTTC.

This clonotype was observed at least ten times. This beta chain is a stray read from a library made for alpha chains; its abundance is not meaningful. The V and J genes are TRBV7-8 and TRBJ2-5; 9 nucleotides agree with TRBD2. CDR1 and CDR2 from the germline V gene are SGHVS and FQNEAQ. Losses at the gene ends were 4 bases for V and 5 bases for J; bases not matched to a gene: 17. The CDR3 has 18 residues. The DNA of the CDR3 is TGTGCCAGCAGCTCTCCGGGACTAGCTCCTAAAATGGGGGAGACCCAGTACTTC. Protein sequence: CASSSPGLAPKMGETQYF.

By share, this clonotype counts as large. Found in a library prepared for alpha chains, this beta chain is an off-target read, and its abundance has little meaning. The CDR3 coding sequence is TGTGCCAGCAGAGATAGCGGGTCCTCCTACGAGCAGTACTTC. It is translated as CASRDSGSSYEQYF. This sequence joins TRBV6-5 and TRBJ2-7; 7 nucleotides match TRBD2. The V gene end was trimmed by 6 bases and the J gene end by 0 bases; junction bases not matched to a gene: 5. Germline CDR1 reads MNHEY; CDR2 reads SVGAGI. CDR3 length: 14 amino acids.

Of note for this clonotype: Little can be read into the size of this beta chain, an off-target read in a library designed for alpha chains. The gene calls are TRBV6-6 and TRBJ2-5; tentatively, D is TRBD2 (6 bases). The length of the CDR3 is 13 residues. Trimming removed 10 bases at V and 2 bases at J, with 14 bases between. CDR1 and CDR2 (germline): MNHNY, SVGAGI (reference sequence). The CDR3 DNA reads TGTGCCATGGCGGGGACCAGTCAAGAGACCCAGTACTTC. It codes for CAMAGTSQETQYF.

This clonotype showed up many times. This beta chain appears as a stray read in a library generated for alpha chains; its size is not informative. This chain uses TRBV29-1 with TRBJ1-2, with D uncertain. Germline values: CDR1 SQVTM, CDR2 ANQGSEA. With 3 bases removed from V and 4 bases from J, the gap between germline ends came to 9 bases. The CDR3 spans 12 residues. In DNA form, the CDR3 reads TGCAGCGTTGAGAGCAGCCTCTATGGCTACACCTTC. This sequence encodes CSVESSLYGYTF.

This clonotype is medium-sized by share. Since the library was made to target alpha chains, this beta chain is a stray read and its abundance is not meaningful. The CDR3 nucleotides read TGTGCCAGCAGTGGTCAGGGCGATCAGCCCCAGCATTTT. This encodes CASSGQGDQPQHF. The V and J genes are TRBV7-9 and TRBJ1-5; the D gene is possibly TRBD1 (5 bases). This CDR3 is 13 amino acids long. The ends were cut back, 6 bases at V and 5 bases at J, with 11 bases in the middle. Germline assignment: CDR1 SEHNR and CDR2 FQNEAQ (reference sequence).